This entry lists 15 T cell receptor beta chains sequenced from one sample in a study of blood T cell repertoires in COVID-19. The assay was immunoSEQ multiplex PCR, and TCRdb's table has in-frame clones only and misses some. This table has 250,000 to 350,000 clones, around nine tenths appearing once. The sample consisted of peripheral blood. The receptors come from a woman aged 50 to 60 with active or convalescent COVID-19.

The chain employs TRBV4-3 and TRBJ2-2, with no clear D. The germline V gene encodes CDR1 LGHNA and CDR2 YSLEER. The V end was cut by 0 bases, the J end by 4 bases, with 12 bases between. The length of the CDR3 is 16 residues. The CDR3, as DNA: TGCGCCAGCAGCCAAGATTCGGGTGTCGGCACCGGGGAGCTGTTTTTT. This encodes CASSQDSGVGTGELFF.

The CDR3 region has the DNA TGTGCCAGCAGCTTAGACCCGACAGCGGGGGTGCAAGAGACCCAGTACTTC. It encodes CASSLDPTAGVQETQYF. V usage is TRBV7-6 and J usage is TRBJ2-5, with 8 bases matching TRBD2. Trimming cost V 1 base and J 2 bases; bases outside gene matches: 9. Germline CDR1 SGHVS, CDR2 FNYEAQ. The CDR3 spans 17 residues.

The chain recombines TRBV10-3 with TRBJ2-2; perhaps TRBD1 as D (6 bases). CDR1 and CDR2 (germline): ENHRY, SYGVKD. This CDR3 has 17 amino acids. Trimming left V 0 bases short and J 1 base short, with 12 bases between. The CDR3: CAISESVGAMNTGELFF. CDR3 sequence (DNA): TGTGCCATCAGTGAGTCCGTGGGGGCTATGAACACCGGGGAGCTGTTTTTT.

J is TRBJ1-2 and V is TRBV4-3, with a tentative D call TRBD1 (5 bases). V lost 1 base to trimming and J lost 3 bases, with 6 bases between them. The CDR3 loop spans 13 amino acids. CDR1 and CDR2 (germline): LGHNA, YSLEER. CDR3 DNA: TGCGCCAGCAGCCAAGGACAGTACTATGGCTACACCTTC. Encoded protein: CASSQGQYYGYTF.

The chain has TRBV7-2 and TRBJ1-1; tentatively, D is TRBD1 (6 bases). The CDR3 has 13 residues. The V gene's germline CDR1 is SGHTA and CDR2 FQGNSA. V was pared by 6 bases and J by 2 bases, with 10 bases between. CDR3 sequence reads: CASRAQGNTEAFF. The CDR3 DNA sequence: TGTGCCAGCAGAGCACAGGGAAACACTGAAGCTTTCTTT.

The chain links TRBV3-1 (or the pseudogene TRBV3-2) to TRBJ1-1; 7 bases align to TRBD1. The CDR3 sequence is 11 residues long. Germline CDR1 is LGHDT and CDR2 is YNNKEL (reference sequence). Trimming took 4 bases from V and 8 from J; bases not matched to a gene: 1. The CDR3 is CASSLQGEAFF. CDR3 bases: TGTGCCAGCAGCCTACAGGGGGAAGCTTTCTTT.

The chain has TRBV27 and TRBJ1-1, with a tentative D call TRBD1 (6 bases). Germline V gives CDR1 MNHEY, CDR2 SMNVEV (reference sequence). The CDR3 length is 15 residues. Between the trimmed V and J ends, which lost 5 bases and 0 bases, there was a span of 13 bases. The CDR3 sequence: CASSLEQGLNTEAFF. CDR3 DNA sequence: TGTGCCAGCAGTCTAGAACAGGGTTTGAACACTGAAGCTTTCTTT.

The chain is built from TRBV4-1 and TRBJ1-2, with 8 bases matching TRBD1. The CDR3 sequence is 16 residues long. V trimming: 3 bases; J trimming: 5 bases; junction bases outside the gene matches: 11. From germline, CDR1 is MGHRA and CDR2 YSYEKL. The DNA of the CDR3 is TGCGCCAGCAGCCATTGGAGGACAGGGTCTGGATATGGCTACACCTTC. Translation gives CASSHWRTGSGYGYTF.

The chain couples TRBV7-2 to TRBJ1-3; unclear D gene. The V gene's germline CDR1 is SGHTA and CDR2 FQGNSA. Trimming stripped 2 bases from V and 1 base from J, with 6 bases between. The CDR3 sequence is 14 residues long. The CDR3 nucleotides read TGTGCCAGCAGCTTAACAATTTCTGGAAACACCATATATTTT. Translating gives CASSLTISGNTIYF.

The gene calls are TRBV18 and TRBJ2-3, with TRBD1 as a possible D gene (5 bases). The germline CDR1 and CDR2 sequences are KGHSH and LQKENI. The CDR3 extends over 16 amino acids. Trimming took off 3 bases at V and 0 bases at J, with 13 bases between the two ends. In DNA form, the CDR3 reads TGTGCCAGCTCACCGAGAAGGGGTCCTAGCACAGATACGCAGTATTTT. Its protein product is CASSPRRGPSTDTQYF.

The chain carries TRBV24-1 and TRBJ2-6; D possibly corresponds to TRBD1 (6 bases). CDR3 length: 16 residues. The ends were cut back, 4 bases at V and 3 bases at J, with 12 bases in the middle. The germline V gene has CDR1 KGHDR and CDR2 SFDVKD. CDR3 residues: CATSDPTGVGANVLTF. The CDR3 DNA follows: TGTGCCACCAGTGACCCGACAGGTGTTGGGGCCAACGTCCTGACTTTC.

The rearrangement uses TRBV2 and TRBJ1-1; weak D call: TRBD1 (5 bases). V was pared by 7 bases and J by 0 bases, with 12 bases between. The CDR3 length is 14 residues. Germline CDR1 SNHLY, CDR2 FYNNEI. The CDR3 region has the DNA TGTGCCAGCACCTTGGGGGGGGTGAACACTGAAGCTTTCTTT. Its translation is CASTLGGVNTEAFF.

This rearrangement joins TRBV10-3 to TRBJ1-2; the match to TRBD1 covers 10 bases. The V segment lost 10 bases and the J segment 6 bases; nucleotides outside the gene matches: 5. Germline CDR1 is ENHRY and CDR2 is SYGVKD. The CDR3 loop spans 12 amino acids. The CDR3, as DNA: TGTGCCACGACAGGGGGCGCGGATGGCTACACCTTC. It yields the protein CATTGGADGYTF.

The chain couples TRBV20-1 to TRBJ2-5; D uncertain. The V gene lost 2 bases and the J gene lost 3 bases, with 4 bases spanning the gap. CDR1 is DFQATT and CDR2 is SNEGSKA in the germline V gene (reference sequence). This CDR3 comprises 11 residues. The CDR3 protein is CSARFKETQYF. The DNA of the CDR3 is TGCAGTGCTAGATTCAAAGAGACCCAGTACTTC.

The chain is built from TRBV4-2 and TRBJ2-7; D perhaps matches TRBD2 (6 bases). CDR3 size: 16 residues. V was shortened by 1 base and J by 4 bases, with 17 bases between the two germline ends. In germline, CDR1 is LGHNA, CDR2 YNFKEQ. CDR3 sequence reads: CASSQASGTDLYEQYF. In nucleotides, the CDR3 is TGTGCCAGCAGCCAAGCCTCCGGGACTGACCTTTACGAGCAGTACTTC.